This T cell receptor (beta chain) was retrieved from a study of PD-1 blockade in classical Hodgkin lymphoma. Study-level points and caveats: Newly diagnosed patients were reported to exhibit reduced baseline TCR diversity relative to healthy donors. Diversity in CD4+ TCRs, unlike that measured in CD8+ TCRs, had risen significantly by C4D1. For complete responders, baseline diversity was comparable to that of newly diagnosed patients.

Germline V gene sequence: CDR1 SNHLY, CDR2 FYNNEI. The CDR3 extends over 14 amino acids. V was trimmed by 3 bases and J by 4 bases, leaving 12 bases between them. On this clone itself: Its specificity is unknown.

Relapse was seen in all patients after autologous stem cell transplantation, and brentuximab vedotin exposure was variable. Best responses fell into complete response, partial response or progressive disease. Produced via immunoSEQ multiplex PCR; TCRdb's table is partial and in-frame only. The data hold tens of thousands of clones, with under 95% observed a single time. The sample consisted of peripheral blood mononuclear cells (PBMCs), taken at baseline. This chain links TRBV2 with TRBJ1-2; maybe TRBD1 (5 bases). The sequence was obtained from a human donor with classical Hodgkin lymphoma. The CDR3 DNA follows: TGTGCCAGCAGTGACGGGGGAAAGGCCTATGGCTACACCTTC. Translated, it gives CASSDGGKAYGYTF.